The 31 T cell receptor beta chains below come from one sample, sequenced in a study of shared clonotypes between healthy human individuals. Data came from immunoSEQ multiplex PCR; TCRdb stores just in-frame clones and leaves some out. The data contain a few million clones, roughly 90% of them singletons. The sample was naive CD4+ T cells from PBMCs. Specified subset: CD45RA+ positively selected. These receptors came from a man younger than 30 in good health. Some clones in this sample may be carry-over from other donors' samples.

The chain employs TRBV5-1 and TRBJ2-2; D may be TRBD1 (7 bases). In germline, CDR1 is SGHRS, CDR2 YFSETQ. CDR3 length: 19 residues. V shed 3 bases and J shed 1 base, with 22 bases lying between them. As DNA, the CDR3 is TGCGCCAGCAGCTCCACGCGGGGTACCGGGACAGAGAACACCGGGGAGCTGTTTTTT. This translates into CASSSTRGTGTENTGELFF. Looking up the rest from reference TRBV5-1 and TRBJ2-2 gives the full variable domain: KAGVTQTPRYLIKTRGQQVTLSCSPISGHRSVSWYQQTPGQGLQFLFEYFSETQRNKGNFPGRFSGRQFSNSRSEMNVSTLELGDSALYLCASSSTRGTGTENTGELFFGEGSRLTVL.

V and J are TRBV7-9 and TRBJ2-1, with a possible D match to TRBD1 (5 bases). Germline V gene data show CDR1 as SEHNR and CDR2 as FQNEAQ (reference sequence). This CDR3 region has 15 residues. Trimming took 7 bases from V and 5 from J, leaving 18 bases between them. CDR3: CASTHGRGGHNEQFF. The CDR3 nucleotides read TGTGCCAGCACCCACGGTAGGGGTGGGCACAATGAGCAGTTCTTC.

The V gene is TRBV4-3, the J gene TRBJ1-5; D perhaps matches TRBD1 (6 bases). The CDR3 is 16 amino acids. Trimming pared 0 bases from V and 5 bases from J, leaving 14 bases between. CDR1 and CDR2 from the germline V gene are LGHNA and YSLEER. The CDR3 is CASSQDRGGGYQPQHF. The CDR3 DNA is TGCGCCAGCAGCCAAGATCGAGGGGGGGGATATCAGCCCCAGCATTTT.

The rearrangement uses TRBV10-3 and TRBJ2-3; a possible D gene is TRBD2 (5 bases). Germline values: CDR1 ENHRY, CDR2 SYGVKD. The CDR3 has 12 amino acids. V was trimmed by 6 bases and J by 1 base, leaving 5 bases between them. The CDR3 DNA reads as TGTGCCATCAGGGAGGGCACAGATACGCAGTATTTT. This translates into CAIREGTDTQYF.

About this clone itself: At one of its ends the junction is not consistent with the germline gene, which may arise from a read error. V and J are TRBV7-9 and TRBJ1-2, with 9 nucleotides matching TRBD1. The CDR3 covers 13 residues. Germline V lookup: CDR1 SEHNR, CDR2 FQNEAQ (reference sequence). The CDR3 bases are TGTGCCAGCAGCCTGGACAGGGGATATGTCTACACCTTC. Its translation: CASSLDRGYVYTF.

The chain employs TRBV11-2 and TRBJ2-4, with 11 bases that match TRBD1. CDR3 length: 14 residues. Germline loops: CDR1 SGHAT, CDR2 FQNNGV. Trimming cost V 4 bases and J 9 bases; bases outside gene matches: 5. The CDR3 DNA follows: TGTGCCAGCAGCTCGGACAGGGGGCCAATCATTCAGTACTTC. Residues: CASSSDRGPIIQYF.

About this clone: Distinct nucleotide sequences in the sample also encode this CDR3. The rearrangement joins TRBV11-2 to TRBJ2-1, with 8 positions matching TRBD2. The V gene end was trimmed by 4 bases and the J gene end by 5 bases; junction bases not matched to a gene: 7. The length of the CDR3 is 15 residues. Germline loops: CDR1 SGHAT, CDR2 FQNNGV. For the CDR3, the DNA is TGTGCCAGCAGCTCTCTAGCGGGCGTAAACAATGAGCAGTTCTTC. Its protein product is CASSSLAGVNNEQFF.

The chain is built from TRBV10-2 and TRBJ1-5, with D uncertain. Germline V gene lookup returns CDR1 WSHSY and CDR2 SAAADI. CDR3 length: 15 amino acids. Trimming took off 5 bases at V and 0 bases at J, with 11 bases between the two ends. CDR3 coding DNA: TGCGCCAGCAGTTACGGGATAGGTAGCAATCAGCCCCAGCATTTT. Encoded protein: CASSYGIGSNQPQHF.

Of note for this clone: Other nucleotide sequences in the sample specify the same CDR3. The chain is built from TRBV6-5 and TRBJ2-7; 8 nucleotides agree with TRBD1. Losses at the gene ends were 3 bases for V and 4 bases for J; bases not matched to a gene: 8. Germline CDR1 MNHEY, CDR2 SVGAGI. This CDR3 spans 15 amino acids. The CDR3 here is CASSYSGTGVYEQYF. CDR3 coding DNA: TGTGCCAGCAGTTATTCCGGGACAGGCGTGTACGAGCAGTACTTC.

V usage is TRBV5-1 and J usage is TRBJ1-2; 9 nucleotides match TRBD1. This CDR3 has 15 residues. The germline CDR1 and CDR2 sequences are SGHRS and YFSETQ. V lost 2 bases and J lost 4; bases outside the gene matches: 6. The CDR3 region has the DNA TGCGCCAGCAGCTTTGGGACAGGGTTGGGCTATGGCTACACCTTC. As protein: CASSFGTGLGYGYTF.

The chain links TRBV7-2 to TRBJ2-7; 9 bases line up with TRBD1. Germline assignment: CDR1 SGHTA and CDR2 FQGNSA. CDR3 length: 16 residues. The trim removed 1 base at V and 4 bases at J, leaving 8 bases unmatched. The chain's CDR3 is CASSLDLDRGMYEQYF. The DNA for the CDR3 is TGTGCCAGCAGCTTAGATCTAGACAGGGGGATGTACGAGCAGTACTTC.

V usage is TRBV18 and J usage is TRBJ1-1; the match to TRBD1 covers 9 bases. The trim removed 4 bases at V and 2 bases at J, leaving 5 bases unmatched. The CDR3 is made up of 15 amino acids. CDR1 KGHSH and CDR2 LQKENI come from the germline V gene. In DNA, the CDR3 is TGTGCCAGCTCACTGGGACAGGGAACTAACACTGAAGCTTTCTTT. This encodes CASSLGQGTNTEAFF.

The rearrangement joins TRBV12-5 to TRBJ2-3; unclear D gene. V was cut by 5 bases and J by 1 base, with 7 bases left in between. There are 13 residues in the CDR3. Per germline, CDR1 LGHNT and CDR2 FRNRAP. The CDR3 region is CASGPSGTDTQYF. The CDR3 bases are TGTGCTAGTGGTCCCAGCGGCACAGATACGCAGTATTTT.

V usage is TRBV18 and J usage is TRBJ2-5; D remains unclear. This CDR3 has 10 amino acids. The ends were cut back, 4 bases at V and 5 bases at J, with 2 bases in the middle. CDR1 and CDR2 from the germline V gene are KGHSH and LQKENI. CDR3 protein: CASSLETQYF. The CDR3, as DNA: TGTGCCAGCTCACTCGAGACCCAGTACTTC.

This rearrangement joins TRBV15 to TRBJ2-3, with 8 nucleotides matching TRBD1. Losses at the gene ends were 5 bases for V and 3 bases for J; bases not matched to a gene: 13. Per the germline V gene, CDR1 is LNHNV and CDR2 is YYDKDF (reference sequence). The length of the CDR3 is 17 residues. The chain's CDR3 is CATSFRPGRGLTDTQYF. The CDR3 coding sequence is TGTGCCACCAGCTTCAGGCCGGGCAGGGGGCTTACAGATACGCAGTATTTT.

The chain employs TRBV6-6 and TRBJ2-5; D is undetermined. Trimming left V 6 bases short and J 4 bases short, with 15 bases between. The CDR3 sequence is 14 residues long. The V gene's germline CDR1 is MNHNY and CDR2 SVGAGI (reference sequence). CDR3 residues: CASRRSVGPETQYF. The CDR3 DNA follows: TGTGCCAGCAGGAGAAGCGTTGGGCCAGAGACCCAGTACTTC.

This rearrangement joins TRBV19 to TRBJ1-1, with TRBD1 matching 7 bases. This CDR3 is built from 12 residues. With 5 bases clipped from V and 6 bases from J, the junction kept 3 bases outside the gene matches. Germline lookup yields CDR1 LNHDA and CDR2 SQIVND (reference sequence). The CDR3 coding sequence is TGTGCCAGTAGTGCGCAGGGGGCTGAAGCTTTCTTT. Translating gives CASSAQGAEAFF.

The rearrangement links TRBV4-2 to TRBJ1-2; D call uncertain. V was clipped by 0 bases and J by 7 bases, with 6 bases between them. Germline assignment: CDR1 LGHNA and CDR2 YNFKEQ. The CDR3 is made up of 12 amino acids. CDR3 sequence reads: CASSQDDGGYTF. The DNA of the CDR3 is TGTGCCAGCAGCCAAGATGACGGTGGCTACACCTTC.

The gene calls are TRBV19 and TRBJ1-5; no clear D. The V end was cut by 2 bases, the J end by 4 bases, with 9 bases between. Germline V gene data show CDR1 as LNHDA and CDR2 as SQIVND (reference sequence). This CDR3 region has 14 residues. Here the CDR3 reads CASSIRIGNQPQHF. In DNA, the CDR3 is TGTGCCAGTAGTATACGTATAGGGAATCAGCCCCAGCATTTT.

The CDR3: CASRVRADSNQPQHF. CDR3 DNA sequence: TGTGCCAGCAGGGTCCGGGCCGATAGCAATCAGCCCCAGCATTTT. The rearrangement uses TRBV6-5 and TRBJ1-5; D gene ambiguous. Germline CDR1 and CDR2: MNHEY and SVGAGI. The V end was cut by 6 bases, the J end by 0 bases, with 12 bases between. The CDR3 is 15 residues long.

This chain joins TRBV15 and TRBJ2-7, with D maybe TRBD2 (6 bases). This CDR3 region has 14 residues. Trimming removed 4 bases at V and 3 bases at J, with 13 bases between. Germline V gene lookup returns CDR1 LNHNV and CDR2 YYDKDF (reference sequence). The DNA for the CDR3 is TGTGCCACCAGCACGAGACTAGTGCACTACGAGCAGTACTTC. This encodes CATSTRLVHYEQYF.

The chain couples TRBV7-3 to TRBJ2-2; 9 nucleotides line up with TRBD2. V gave up 5 bases and J gave up 6 bases; unmatched junction bases: 10. Germline V gene sequence: CDR1 SGHTA, CDR2 FQGTGA. The CDR3 extends over 16 amino acids. DNA of the CDR3: TGTGCCAGCAGCCGAGCGGGAGGTGGAGGCCCCGGGGAGCTGTTTTTT. It specifies CASSRAGGGGPGELFF.

This chain uses TRBV6-6 with TRBJ2-7; tentative D call: TRBD1 (5 bases). V lost 0 bases and J 4 bases, leaving 10 bases between the germline ends. CDR3 length: 14 residues. Germline assignment: CDR1 MNHNY and CDR2 SVGAGI (reference sequence). The CDR3 spells CASSYSDRAYEQYF. For the CDR3, the DNA is TGTGCCAGCAGTTACTCAGACAGAGCTTACGAGCAGTACTTC.

The CDR3 sequence is CASSPGTASPEQYF. In DNA, the CDR3 is TGTGCCAGCTCACCCGGGACAGCATCCCCCGAGCAGTACTTC. V gene TRBV18 combines with J gene TRBJ2-7; the match to TRBD1 covers 7 bases. After removal of 3 bases from V and 6 bases from J, the junction contained 8 bases not matched to a gene. This CDR3 spans 14 amino acids. CDR1 and CDR2 from the germline V gene are KGHSH and LQKENI.

CDR3 loop: CASSYLAGFLETQYF. For the CDR3, the DNA is TGTGCCAGCAGCTATCTGGCAGGGTTTTTGGAGACCCAGTACTTC. The genes are TRBV7-8 and TRBJ2-5, with D maybe TRBD1 (5 bases). V lost 4 bases, J lost 5 bases, and 17 bases lay in between. Germline-derived CDR1 and CDR2 are SGHVS and FQNEAQ. The CDR3 has 15 residues.

V is TRBV5-1 and J is TRBJ2-1, with 8 bases matching TRBD2. V lost 0 bases and J lost 8; bases outside the gene matches: 10. The CDR3 totals 16 residues. CDR1 and CDR2 from the germline V gene are SGHRS and YFSETQ. The DNA for the CDR3 is TGCGCCAGCAGCTTGGATCTCGCGGGAGGCGCGGATGAGCAGTTCTTC. It specifies CASSLDLAGGADEQFF.

This clone was observed a handful of times. This CDR3 is also generated by other DNA sequences in the sample. The chain employs TRBV5-6 and TRBJ2-5; no firm D call. Trimming removed 1 base at V and 2 bases at J, with 0 bases between. Germline V gene lookup returns CDR1 SGHDT and CDR2 YYEEEE. The CDR3 has 11 residues. CDR3 nucleotide sequence: TGTGCCAGCAGCTTGCAAGAGACCCAGTACTTC. Protein sequence: CASSLQETQYF.

The CDR3 DNA is TGTGCCAGCAGCTTAGATCCCCGTTCCCACGAGCAGTACTTC. Translated, it gives CASSLDPRSHEQYF. V is TRBV7-7 and J is TRBJ2-5; D remains unclear. The tail of the sequence fits TRBJ2-7 better, so the J call may be wrong. The V gene's germline CDR1 is SSHAT and CDR2 FNYEAQ (reference sequence). CDR3 length: 14 amino acids.

J is TRBJ2-3 and V is TRBV4-1; 7 nucleotides line up with TRBD2. This CDR3 has 15 residues. Germline V lookup: CDR1 MGHRA, CDR2 YSYEKL. The trim removed 3 bases at V and 3 bases at J, leaving 6 bases unmatched. The CDR3 bases are TGCGCCAGCAGCCAGGGCGGGAGTCTGACAGATACGCAGTATTTT. This encodes CASSQGGSLTDTQYF.

This rearrangement joins TRBV7-9 to TRBJ2-5; either TRBD1 or TRBD2 may supply D (6 bases each). The V end was cut by 5 bases, the J end by 2 bases, with 15 bases between. The CDR3 has 15 amino acids. Germline V gene lookup returns CDR1 SEHNR and CDR2 FQNEAQ (reference sequence). The CDR3 DNA follows: TGTGCCAGCAGCCGCTCGGGGGCCCCACAAGAGACCCAGTACTTC. Its translation: CASSRSGAPQETQYF.

The chain combines TRBV6-5 with TRBJ2-5, with a weak D call TRBD2 (6 bases). CDR1 is MNHEY and CDR2 is SVGAGI in the germline V gene. V lost 0 bases and J lost 5, with 13 bases in between. The CDR3 consists of 15 residues. This CDR3 is CASSYSWASEETQYF. In nucleotides, the CDR3 is TGTGCCAGCAGTTACTCGTGGGCTAGCGAGGAGACCCAGTACTTC.